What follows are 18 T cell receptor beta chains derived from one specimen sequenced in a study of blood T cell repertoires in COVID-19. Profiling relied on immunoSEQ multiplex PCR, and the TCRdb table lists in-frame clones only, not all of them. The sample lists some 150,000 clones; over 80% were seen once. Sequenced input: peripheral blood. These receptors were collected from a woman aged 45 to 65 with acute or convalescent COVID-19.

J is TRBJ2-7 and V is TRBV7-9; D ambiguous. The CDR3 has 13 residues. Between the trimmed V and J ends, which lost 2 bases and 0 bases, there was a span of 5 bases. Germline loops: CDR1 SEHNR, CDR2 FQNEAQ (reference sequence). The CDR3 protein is CASSLPVSYEQYF. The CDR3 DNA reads TGTGCCAGCAGCTTACCGGTCTCCTACGAGCAGTACTTC.

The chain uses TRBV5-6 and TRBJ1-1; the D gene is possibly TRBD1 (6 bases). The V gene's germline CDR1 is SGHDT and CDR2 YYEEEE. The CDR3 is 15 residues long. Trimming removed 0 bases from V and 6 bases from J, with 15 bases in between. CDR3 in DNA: TGTGCCAGCAGCTTGGGCTGGGGGCGCAAGGCTGAAGCTTTCTTT. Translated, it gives CASSLGWGRKAEAFF.

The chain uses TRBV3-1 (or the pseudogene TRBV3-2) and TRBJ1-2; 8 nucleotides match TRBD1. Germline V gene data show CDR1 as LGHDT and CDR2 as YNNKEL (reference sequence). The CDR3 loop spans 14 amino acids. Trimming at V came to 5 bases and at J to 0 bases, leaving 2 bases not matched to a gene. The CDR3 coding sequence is TGTGCCAGCAGCGAGGGACAGGCTAACTATGGCTACACCTTC. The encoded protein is CASSEGQANYGYTF.

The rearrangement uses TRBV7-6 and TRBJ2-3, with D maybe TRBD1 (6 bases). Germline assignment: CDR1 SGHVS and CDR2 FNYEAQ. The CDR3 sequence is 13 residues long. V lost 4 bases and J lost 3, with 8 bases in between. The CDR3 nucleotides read TGTGCCAGCAGCTCCACAGGGACAGATACGCAGTATTTT. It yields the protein CASSSTGTDTQYF.

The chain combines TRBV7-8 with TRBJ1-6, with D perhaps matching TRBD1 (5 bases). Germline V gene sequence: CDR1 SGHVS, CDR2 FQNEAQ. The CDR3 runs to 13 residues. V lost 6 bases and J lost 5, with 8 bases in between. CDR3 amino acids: CASRLTDNSPLHF. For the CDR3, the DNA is TGTGCCAGCAGGCTGACAGATAATTCACCCCTCCACTTT.

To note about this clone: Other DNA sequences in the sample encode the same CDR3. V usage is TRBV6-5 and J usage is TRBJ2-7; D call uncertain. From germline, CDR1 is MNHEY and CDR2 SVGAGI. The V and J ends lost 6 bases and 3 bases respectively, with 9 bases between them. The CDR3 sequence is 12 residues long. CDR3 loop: CASSRDNYEQYF. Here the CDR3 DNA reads TGTGCCAGCAGCCGCGACAACTACGAGCAGTACTTC.

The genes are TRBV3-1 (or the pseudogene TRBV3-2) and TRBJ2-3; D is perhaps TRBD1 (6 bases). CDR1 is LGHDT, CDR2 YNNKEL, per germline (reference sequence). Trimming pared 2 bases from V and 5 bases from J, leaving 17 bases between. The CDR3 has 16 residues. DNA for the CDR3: TGTGCCAGCAGCCAACCCCCCGGGACCAGGGGAGATACGCAGTATTTT. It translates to CASSQPPGTRGDTQYF.

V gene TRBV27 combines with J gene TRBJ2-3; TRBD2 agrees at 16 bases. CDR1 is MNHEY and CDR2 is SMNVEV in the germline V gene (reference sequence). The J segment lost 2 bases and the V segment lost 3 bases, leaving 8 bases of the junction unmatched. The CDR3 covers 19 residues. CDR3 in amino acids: CASSFFPGLAGGVTDTQYF. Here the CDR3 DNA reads TGTGCCAGCAGTTTTTTCCCGGGACTAGCGGGGGGGGTCACAGATACGCAGTATTTT.

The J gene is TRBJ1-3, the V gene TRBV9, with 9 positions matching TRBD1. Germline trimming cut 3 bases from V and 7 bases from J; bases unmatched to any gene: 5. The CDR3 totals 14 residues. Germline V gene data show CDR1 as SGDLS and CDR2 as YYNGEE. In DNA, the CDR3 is TGTGCCAGCAGCGCGACAGGGGGAAGGAACACCATATATTTT. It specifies CASSATGGRNTIYF.

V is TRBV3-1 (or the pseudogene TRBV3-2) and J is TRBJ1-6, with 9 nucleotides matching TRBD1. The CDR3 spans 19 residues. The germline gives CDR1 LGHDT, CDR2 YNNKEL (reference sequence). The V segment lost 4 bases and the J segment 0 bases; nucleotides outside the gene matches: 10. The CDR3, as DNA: TGTGCCAGCAGCCCTAGGGACAGGGATATGGGCTCCTATAATTCACCCCTCCACTTT. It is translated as CASSPRDRDMGSYNSPLHF.

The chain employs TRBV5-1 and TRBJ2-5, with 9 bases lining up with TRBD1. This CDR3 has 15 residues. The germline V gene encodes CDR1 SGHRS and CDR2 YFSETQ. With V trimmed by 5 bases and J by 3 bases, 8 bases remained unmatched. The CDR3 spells CASSRGQGGEETQYF. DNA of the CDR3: TGCGCCAGCAGTCGGGGACAGGGTGGCGAAGAGACCCAGTACTTC.

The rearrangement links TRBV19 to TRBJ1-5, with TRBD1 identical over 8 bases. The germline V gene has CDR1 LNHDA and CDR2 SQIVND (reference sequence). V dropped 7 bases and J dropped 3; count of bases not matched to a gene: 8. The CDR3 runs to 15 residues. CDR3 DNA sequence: TGTGCCAGTATTACCGACAGGGGCCCCAATCAGCCCCAGCATTTT. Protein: CASITDRGPNQPQHF.

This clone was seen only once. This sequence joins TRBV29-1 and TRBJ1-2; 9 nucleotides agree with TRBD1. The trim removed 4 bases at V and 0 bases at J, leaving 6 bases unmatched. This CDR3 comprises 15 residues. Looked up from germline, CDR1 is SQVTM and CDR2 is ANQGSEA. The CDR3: CSVVVWTGANYGYTF. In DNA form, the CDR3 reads TGCAGCGTTGTTGTTTGGACAGGGGCTAACTATGGCTACACCTTC. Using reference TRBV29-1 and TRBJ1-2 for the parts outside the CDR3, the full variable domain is SAVISQKPSRDICQRGTSLTIQCQVDSQVTMMFWYRQQPGQSLTLIATANQGSEATYESGFVIDKFPISRPNLTFSTLTVSNMSPEDSSIYLCSVVVWTGANYGYTFGSGTRLTVV.

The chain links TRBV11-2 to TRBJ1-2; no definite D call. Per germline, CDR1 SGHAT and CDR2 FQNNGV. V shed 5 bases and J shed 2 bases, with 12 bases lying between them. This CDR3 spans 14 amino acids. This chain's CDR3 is CASSAPPGNYGYTF. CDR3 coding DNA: TGTGCCAGCAGCGCCCCCCCGGGGAACTATGGCTACACCTTC.

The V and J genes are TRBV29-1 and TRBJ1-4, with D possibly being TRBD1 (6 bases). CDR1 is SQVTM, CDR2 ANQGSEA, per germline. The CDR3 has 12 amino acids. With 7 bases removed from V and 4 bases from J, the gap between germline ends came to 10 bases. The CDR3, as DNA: TGCAGCGCGACAGGTGTTAATGAAAAACTGTTTTTT. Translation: CSATGVNEKLFF.

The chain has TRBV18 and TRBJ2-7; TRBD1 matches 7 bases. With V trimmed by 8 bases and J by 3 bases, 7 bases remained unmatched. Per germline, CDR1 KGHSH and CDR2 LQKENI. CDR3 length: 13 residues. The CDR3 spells CASARDSFYEQYF. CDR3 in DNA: TGTGCCAGCGCCCGGGACAGCTTCTACGAGCAGTACTTC.

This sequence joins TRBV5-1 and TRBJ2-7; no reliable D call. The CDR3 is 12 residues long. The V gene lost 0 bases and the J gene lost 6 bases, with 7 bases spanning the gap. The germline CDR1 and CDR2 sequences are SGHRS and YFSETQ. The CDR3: CASSLDSLEQYF. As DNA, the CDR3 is TGCGCCAGCAGCTTGGACTCACTCGAGCAGTACTTC. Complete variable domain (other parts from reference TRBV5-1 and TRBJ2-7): KAGVTQTPRYLIKTRGQQVTLSCSPISGHRSVSWYQQTPGQGLQFLFEYFSETQRNKGNFPGRFSGRQFSNSRSEMNVSTLELGDSALYLCASSLDSLEQYFGPGTRLTVT.

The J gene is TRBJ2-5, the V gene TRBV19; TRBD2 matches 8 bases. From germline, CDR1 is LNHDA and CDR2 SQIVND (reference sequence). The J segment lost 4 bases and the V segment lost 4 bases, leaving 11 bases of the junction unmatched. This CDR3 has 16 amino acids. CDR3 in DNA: TGTGCCAGTAGTACCCAGGGAGCGGGAGTGCTAGAGACCCAGTACTTC. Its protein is CASSTQGAGVLETQYF.